A selection of T cell receptor beta chains follows, all from one sample in a study of cytotoxic CD8 clonotypes in ibrutinib-treated CLL. Assay used: immunoSEQ multiplex PCR; TCRdb lists only in-frame clones, some missing. The sample lists under 150,000 clones; less than 90% were seen once. The sequenced sample was PBMCs, obtained after 24 months of ibrutinib treatment. These receptors came from a human donor with chronic lymphocytic leukemia. The CDR3 runs from the conserved cysteine through the conserved F or W. D genes are given only for firm matches. The size of a clone is reported for some rows only, either as once, few or many, or as a class for expanded clones.

>NA|NA|TRBJ1-2|TRBV30
CACHPLGSRGYGYTF
TGTGCCTGCCACCCACTCGGGTCACGGGGCTATGGCTACACCTTC
>NA|TRBD2|TRBJ2-1|TRBV28
CASSPSPGSGGQNEQFF
TGTGCCAGCAGTCCCTCCCCGGGTAGCGGGGGTCAGAATGAGCAGTTCTTC
>NA|NA|TRBJ1-2|TRBV4-3
CASSQEAGPHGYTF
TGCGCCAGCAGCCAAGAGGCAGGACCCCATGGCTACACCTTC
>NA|NA|TRBJ2-2|TRBV5-4
CAGGASANTGELFF
TGTGCCGGTGGGGCTAGCGCGAACACCGGGGAGCTGTTTTTT
>few|TRBD1|TRBJ1-2|TRBV30
CAWSSSTGGAYGYTF
TGTGCCTGGAGTTCTTCGACAGGGGGCGCCTATGGCTACACCTTC
>few|TRBD1|TRBJ1-2|TRBV2
CASSWDRGQGGYTF
TGTGCCAGCAGTTGGGACAGGGGACAGGGTGGCTACACCTTC
>NA|NA|TRBJ2-7|TRBV10-2
CASSEPRGGSYEQYF
TGCGCCAGCAGTGAGCCTCGAGGGGGATCCTACGAGCAGTACTTC
>NA|NA|TRBJ2-2|TRBV18
CASSPGTVGELFF
TGTGCCAGCTCACCAGGGACGGTCGGGGAGCTGTTTTTT
>once|NA|TRBJ1-5|TRBV10-3
CAIRTDRDQPQHF
TGTGCCATCAGAACGGACAGAGATCAGCCCCAGCATTTT
>NA|TRBD2|TRBJ2-3|TRBV5-1
CASSLGTGGPTDTQYF
TGCGCCAGCAGCTTGGGGACGGGGGGGCCCACAGATACGCAGTATTTT
>once|TRBD1|TRBJ1-2|TRBV7-9
CASSSDRAGYTF
TGTGCCAGCAGCTCTGACAGGGCTGGCTACACCTTC
>NA|NA|TRBJ2-2|TRBV7-2
CAGGPGPGTGELFF
TGTGCCGGTGGGCCGGGTCCAGGGACCGGGGAGCTGTTTTTT
>NA|TRBD1|TRBJ1-2|TRBV7-2
CATGDRGVGYTF
TGTGCCACCGGGGACAGGGGAGTTGGCTACACCTTC
>NA|NA|TRBJ2-7|TRBV7-9
CASSLPGGSADYEQYF
TGTGCCAGCAGCTTACCGGGCGGCTCGGCTGATTACGAGCAGTACTTC
>NA|NA|TRBJ1-2|TRBV6-5
CASSYVRGDSYGYTF
TGTGCCAGCAGTTACGTCCGAGGAGACAGCTATGGCTACACCTTC
>NA|TRBD1|TRBJ1-1|TRBV7-3
CASRVTGGVTEAFF
TGTGCCAGCAGGGTGACAGGGGGCGTCACTGAAGCTTTCTTT
>NA|TRBD1|TRBJ2-7|TRBV4-3
CASSPSFGTGDYEQYF
TGCGCCAGCAGCCCCTCGTTCGGGACAGGGGACTACGAGCAGTACTTC
>NA|NA|TRBJ2-3|TRBV9
CASSGTALRGTDTQYF
TGTGCCAGCAGCGGGACAGCCCTTCGTGGCACAGATACGCAGTATTTT
>NA|TRBD1|TRBJ2-1|TRBV7-2
CASSFPKGTGGNNEQFF
TGTGCCAGCAGCTTCCCTAAGGGGACAGGGGGGAACAATGAGCAGTTCTTC
>NA|NA|TRBJ1-3|TRBV19
CASSTPGVGGNTIYF
TGTGCCAGTAGTACCCCAGGCGTCGGTGGAAACACCATATATTTT
>NA|TRBD2|TRBJ2-3|TRBV18
CASSSSGGLPTDTQYF
TGTGCCAGCTCATCGAGCGGGGGGTTGCCGACAGATACGCAGTATTTT
>NA|TRBD1|TRBJ1-1|TRBV7-8
CASSLASRGDTEAFF
TGTGCCAGCAGCTTAGCGTCCAGGGGGGACACTGAAGCTTTCTTT
>once|NA|TRBJ2-2|TRBV30
CAWSVFVDTGELFF
TGTGCCTGGAGTGTATTTGTGGACACCGGGGAGCTGTTTTTT
>NA|NA|TRBJ2-2|TRBV20-1
CSATEVGELFF
TGCAGTGCTACTGAGGTCGGGGAGCTGTTTTTT
>NA|NA|TRBJ2-1|TRBV6-1
CASRVTGLNEQFF
TGTGCCAGCAGAGTAACAGGGTTGAATGAGCAGTTCTTC
>NA|TRBD1|TRBJ1-1|TRBV5-1
CASSSGTGGRYTEAFF
TGCGCCAGCAGCTCCGGGACAGGGGGGAGGTACACTGAAGCTTTCTTT
>NA|NA|TRBJ2-7|TRBV6-5
CASSYSRGGGHEQYF
TGTGCCAGCAGTTACTCGAGAGGGGGAGGGCACGAGCAGTACTTC
>NA|NA|TRBJ2-3|TRBV7-2
CASSFTRDTQYF
TGTGCCAGCAGCTTCACAAGAGATACGCAGTATTTT
>once|NA|TRBJ2-2|TRBV9
CASSSPHGGTNTGELFF
TGTGCCAGCAGCTCACCTCATGGGGGGACGAACACCGGGGAGCTGTTTTTT
>NA|TRBD2|TRBJ2-1|TRBV9
CASSARTSGAWGTYNEQFF
TGTGCCAGCAGCGCACGAACTAGCGGGGCCTGGGGGACCTACAATGAGCAGTTCTTC